This TCR beta chain was sequenced in a study of CD8 T cells in Susac syndrome. Study-level background: Patients with Susac syndrome who were sequenced included over five with active disease and eight in remission. There were Susac syndrome patients who were therapy-naive at blood draw, others on corticosteroids, and others on intravenous immunoglobulin alone.

The authors sequenced TCR beta from blood CD8+ and CD4+ T cells. It was with random hexamers that roughly 0.45 to 1 ug RNA was reverse transcribed. An immunoSEQ multiplex PCR amplified TCR beta CDR3 over 54 Vbeta and 13 Jbeta. From the immunoSEQ multiplex PCR reads, TCRdb called clonotypes with MiXCR, one entry per CDR3 protein. The sample has 210,000 or so distinct CDR3 sequences; 94% are singletons. The material sequenced was CD4+ T cells from PBMCs. The sequence was obtained from a human donor with Susac syndrome.

This CDR3 reads CSAILGTANEKLFF. The CDR3 DNA reads as TGCAGTGCTATACTCGGGACAGCTAATGAAAAACTGTTTTTT. The chain combines TRBV20-1 with TRBJ1-4, with TRBD1 matching over 7 bases. Germline CDR1 DFQATT, CDR2 SNEGSKA (reference sequence). The CDR3 is made up of 14 amino acids. The junction had 5 bases not matched to a gene; V was cut back by 4 bases and J by 3 bases.